This T cell receptor beta chain was recovered during a study of tumor-infiltrating lymphocytes in oesophageal squamous cell carcinoma. TCRdb fed the PCR reads into MiXCR, producing one record per CDR3 protein. Of 20,000 to 25,000 distinct CDR3 sequences in the sample, 36% were seen once. Input material: esophageal tumor tissue. This clonotype was sampled from a male donor with esophageal squamous cell carcinoma.

The CDR3 protein is CASSPEGGKETQYF. The CDR3, as DNA: TGTGCCAGCAGCCCCGAGGGAGGGAAAGAGACCCAGTACTTC. The V call is TRBV7-2, the J call TRBJ2-5; TRBD2 matches at 7 bases. The CDR3 runs to 14 residues. J lost 3 bases, V lost 5 bases, and 6 bases had no gene match. Per germline, CDR1 SGHTA and CDR2 FQGNSA.